The source of this TCR beta chain is a study of naive and memory T cell subsets. Overall study findings and caveats: TCR transcript changes with activation or differentiation may affect this RNA method.

CDR1 is MNHEY, CDR2 SVGEGT, per germline. Trimming shortened V by 0 bases and J by 7 bases, and 10 bases separated the two germline ends. This CDR3 spans 14 amino acids. Amplification of ligated cDNA took four PCR rounds with SP2 and nested alpha and beta constant primers. For blood and skin samples, reverse transcription used TCR alpha and beta constant primers. TCRdb reprocessed the 5' RACE reads via MiXCR and lists one record per CDR3 protein. The top ten hold 0.75% to 0.9% of the sample, which has over 45,000 distinct CDR3 sequences, about 4.8% seen once. The library had UMIs added by 3' ligation of an oligonucleotide to TCR cDNA. The sample holds many counts of this clonotype. Antigen unknown.

This TCR was sampled from a female donor in good health. V usage is TRBV6-2 or TRBV6-3 and J usage is TRBJ1-5; tentatively, D is TRBD1 (6 bases). CDR3 nucleotides: TGTGCCAGCAGTTACTCGCAGGGGTCACAGCCCCAGCATTTT. It specifies CASSYSQGSQPQHF.